The 16 T cell receptor beta chains below come from one sample, sequenced in a study of control samples from healthy donors and cancer patients. Assay: immunoSEQ multiplex PCR; the TCRdb copy retains only in-frame clones and omits some. The sample lists around 250,000 clones; roughly 82% were seen once. The source material was PBMCs. All receptors come from a woman aged 60-75 years with lung cancer.

The rearrangement uses TRBV28 and TRBJ2-7, with D tentatively TRBD2 (6 bases). The CDR3 loop spans 17 amino acids. From germline, CDR1 is MDHEN and CDR2 SYDVKM. Between the trimmed V and J ends, which lost 6 bases and 0 bases, there was a span of 21 bases. The CDR3, as DNA: TGTGCCAGCAGCCGCCCCGGAGCGGGCGTCCACTCCTACGAGCAGTACTTC. Its translation is CASSRPGAGVHSYEQYF.

In nucleotides, the CDR3 is TGCGCCAGCCAAAGGACTAGCGGGAGCTACAATGAGCAGTTCTTC. Its translation: CASQRTSGSYNEQFF. The chain couples TRBV5-1 to TRBJ2-1, with 13 bases aligning to TRBD2. The CDR3 spans 15 residues. Germline lookup yields CDR1 SGHRS and CDR2 YFSETQ. V shed 7 bases, J shed 3 bases, and the junction held 4 bases outside the gene matches. Variable domain in full (rest from reference TRBV5-1 and TRBJ2-1): KAGVTQTPRYLIKTRGQQVTLSCSPISGHRSVSWYQQTPGQGLQFLFEYFSETQRNKGNFPGRFSGRQFSNSRSEMNVSTLELGDSALYLCASQRTSGSYNEQFFGPGTRLTVL.

The chain joins TRBV19 to TRBJ1-5; 8 bases agree with TRBD1. Per germline, CDR1 LNHDA and CDR2 SQIVND (reference sequence). The CDR3 has 14 amino acids. The junction had 6 bases not matched to a gene; V was cut back by 5 bases and J by 6 bases. The CDR3 sequence: CASSVTGGSQPQHF. The CDR3 nucleotides are TGTGCCAGTAGTGTTACAGGGGGTTCTCAGCCCCAGCATTTT.

The rearrangement links TRBV15 to TRBJ2-1; D is uncertain. CDR3 length: 11 amino acids. V dropped 6 bases and J dropped 4 bases, with 4 bases sitting between them. Germline CDR1 and CDR2: LNHNV and YYDKDF (reference sequence). CDR3 bases: TGTGCCACCAGTTCGTACAATGAGCAGTTCTTC. Protein: CATSSYNEQFF.

The chain has TRBV27 and TRBJ2-1; D not resolved. V dropped 6 bases and J dropped 4 bases, with 10 bases sitting between them. The CDR3 has 13 amino acids. CDR1 MNHEY and CDR2 SMNVEV come from the germline V gene (reference sequence). CDR3 sequence reads: CASRHDQYNEQFF. DNA for the CDR3: TGTGCCAGCAGGCACGATCAGTACAATGAGCAGTTCTTC.

The chain joins TRBV12-3 or TRBV12-4 to TRBJ2-2; D gene ambiguous. Trimming pared 4 bases from V and 9 bases from J, leaving 6 bases between. CDR3 length equals 11 residues. Here the CDR3 reads CASSYSRELFF. The DNA for the CDR3 is TGTGCCAGCAGTTATAGCCGGGAGCTGTTTTTT.

This clone was found a few times. The J gene is TRBJ1-5, the V gene TRBV30, with D possibly being TRBD1 (6 bases). This CDR3 contains 14 residues. The germline V gene encodes CDR1 GTSNPN and CDR2 SVGIG (reference sequence). V was clipped by 0 bases and J by 7 bases, with 13 bases between them. Here the CDR3 reads CAWSVRGGRQPQHF. The CDR3 nucleotides are TGTGCCTGGAGTGTAAGAGGGGGTCGGCAGCCCCAGCATTTT.

This clone has only a few counts. This chain connects TRBV28 to TRBJ1-1; D not certain. The CDR3 loop spans 12 amino acids. The germline CDR1 and CDR2 sequences are MDHEN and SYDVKM. Trimming removed 1 base at V and 11 bases at J, with 11 bases between. Here the CDR3 reads CASSLSGVGAFF. CDR3 DNA sequence: TGTGCCAGCAGTTTATCCGGCGTCGGGGCTTTCTTT.

The chain employs TRBV27 and TRBJ1-5; no clear D. The germline CDR1 and CDR2 sequences are MNHEY and SMNVEV (reference sequence). The CDR3 totals 10 residues. Trimming pared 8 bases from V and 9 bases from J, leaving 8 bases between. The CDR3 DNA is TGTGCCAGCCAGATTGGGCCCCAGCATTTT. Translated, it gives CASQIGPQHF.

The chain's CDR3 is CASSLSLANYGYTF. The CDR3 DNA reads as TGCGCCAGCAGCTTGAGTCTAGCTAACTATGGCTACACCTTC. J is TRBJ1-2 and V is TRBV5-1; D gene ambiguous. The V gene's germline CDR1 is SGHRS and CDR2 YFSETQ. The CDR3 runs 14 residues. V dropped 1 base and J dropped 0 bases, with 7 bases sitting between them.

The chain couples TRBV28 to TRBJ2-3; 14 positions agree with TRBD2. The CDR3 consists of 17 residues. The V gene end was trimmed by 6 bases and the J gene end by 3 bases; junction bases not matched to a gene: 8. Germline values: CDR1 MDHEN, CDR2 SYDVKM. CDR3 region: CASRQGTSGSWTDTQYF. CDR3 DNA: TGTGCCAGCAGACAGGGGACTAGCGGGAGTTGGACAGATACGCAGTATTTT.

This chain joins TRBV15 and TRBJ2-7, with D perhaps matching TRBD1 or TRBD2 (5 bases each). V was trimmed by 0 bases and J by 5 bases, leaving 14 bases between them. CDR1 and CDR2 (germline): LNHNV, YYDKDF (reference sequence). This CDR3 is 15 amino acids long. This CDR3 reads CATSRDPGLKHEQYF. CDR3 DNA sequence: TGTGCCACCAGCAGAGACCCGGGGCTCAAGCACGAGCAGTACTTC.

The rearrangement links TRBV3-1 (or the pseudogene TRBV3-2) to TRBJ2-1, with D uncertain. Between the trimmed V and J ends, which lost 4 bases and 12 bases, there was a span of 16 bases. Germline CDR1 reads LGHDT; CDR2 reads YNNKEL (reference sequence). The CDR3 consists of 13 residues. The CDR3 here is CASSPSISLGQFF. The DNA of the CDR3 is TGTGCCAGCAGCCCGAGTATAAGCCTAGGGCAGTTCTTC.

This clone was seen just once. The chain couples TRBV28 to TRBJ2-7; D is tentatively TRBD1 or TRBD2 (7 bases each). CDR3 length: 13 residues. Germline CDR1 and CDR2: MDHEN and SYDVKM. The V end lost 6 bases, the J end lost 2 bases, and 11 bases lay between the germline ends. The CDR3 loop is CASSRGGTYEQYF. The CDR3 DNA reads as TGTGCCAGCAGCAGGGGGGGAACCTACGAGCAGTACTTC.

The J gene is TRBJ2-2, the V gene TRBV5-1; TRBD2 matches at 10 bases. Trimming removed 0 bases from V and 7 bases from J; junction bases left unmatched: 6. The germline gives CDR1 SGHRS, CDR2 YFSETQ. The CDR3 runs 16 residues. The CDR3 region has the DNA TGCGCCAGCAGCTTGGATGGACTAGCGGTACTCGGGGAGCTGTTTTTT. This gives the protein CASSLDGLAVLGELFF.

This sequence joins TRBV2 and TRBJ2-7; D possibly corresponds to TRBD2 (5 bases). The germline V gene encodes CDR1 SNHLY and CDR2 FYNNEI. The length of the CDR3 is 14 residues. The V and J ends lost 6 bases and 0 bases respectively, with 12 bases between them. This chain's CDR3 is CASSELGFSYEQYF. The CDR3 nucleotides read TGTGCCAGCAGCGAACTAGGGTTCTCCTACGAGCAGTACTTC. The full variable domain, in which reference TRBV2 and TRBJ2-7 provide the parts outside the CDR3, is EPEVTQTPSHQVTQMGQEVILRCVPISNHLYFYWYRQILGQKVEFLVSFYNNEISEKSEIFDDQFSVERPDGSNFTLKIRSTKLEDSAMYFCASSELGFSYEQYFGPGTRLTVT.